Listed here is a single TCR beta chain. These data come from a study of PD-L1 blockade in urothelial cancer. The table came from immunoSEQ multiplex PCR; TCRdb's copy has only in-frame clones and leaves some out. The data show about 88,000 clones, around nine tenths seen once. This CDR3 spans 14 amino acids. V lost 2 bases and J lost 1, with 11 bases in between. Germline V gene sequence: CDR1 GTSNPN, CDR2 SVGIG (reference sequence). The rearrangement links TRBV30 to TRBJ2-5, with D perhaps TRBD2 (5 bases). The sequence was collected from a man between 60 and 70 years old with urothelial cancer. Material: PBMCs, obtained around atezolizumab (anti-PD-L1) treatment. In DNA, the CDR3 is TGTGCCTGGAGTTTTGGAGGTACCCAAGAGACCCAGTACTTC. This sequence encodes CAWSFGGTQETQYF.